Listed below are T cell receptor beta chains from one sample, sequenced in a study of CD8 T cells in Susac syndrome. TCRdb independently ran MiXCR on the immunoSEQ multiplex PCR reads; one entry per CDR3 protein. The profile shows 330,000 or so distinct CDR3 sequences, 70% to 90% of them singletons. Sequenced sample: CD8+ T cells from PBMCs. The receptor set was obtained from a human donor with multiple sclerosis. Both conserved end residues are trimmed from each CDR3. D genes are given only for firm matches.

D,V,J,CDR3
-,TRBV4-3,TRBJ2-3,ASSQKSHTDTQY
-,TRBV28,TRBJ1-2,ASSTFRLSYGYT
-,TRBV20-1,TRBJ2-7,SARWGGQARPYEQY
TRBD2,TRBV27,TRBJ2-1,ASSSSGLAGLF
-,TRBV19,TRBJ1-2,ASIWRGSGASYT
-,TRBV27,TRBJ2-7,ASSLGMFDEQY
TRBD2,TRBV5-4,TRBJ2-3,ASSSIGRGKDDTQY
-,TRBV10-3,TRBJ2-7,AISEEHKDEQY
-,TRBV6-2/TRBV6-3,TRBJ2-3,ASSGESDTDTQY
-,TRBV28,TRBJ2-1,ASSFDDLQF
-,TRBV28,TRBJ1-5,ASSLGLSNQPQH
TRBD1,TRBV7-9,TRBJ2-3,ASTPGQGPDTQY
-,TRBV27,TRBJ1-1,ATAVGGKNTEAF